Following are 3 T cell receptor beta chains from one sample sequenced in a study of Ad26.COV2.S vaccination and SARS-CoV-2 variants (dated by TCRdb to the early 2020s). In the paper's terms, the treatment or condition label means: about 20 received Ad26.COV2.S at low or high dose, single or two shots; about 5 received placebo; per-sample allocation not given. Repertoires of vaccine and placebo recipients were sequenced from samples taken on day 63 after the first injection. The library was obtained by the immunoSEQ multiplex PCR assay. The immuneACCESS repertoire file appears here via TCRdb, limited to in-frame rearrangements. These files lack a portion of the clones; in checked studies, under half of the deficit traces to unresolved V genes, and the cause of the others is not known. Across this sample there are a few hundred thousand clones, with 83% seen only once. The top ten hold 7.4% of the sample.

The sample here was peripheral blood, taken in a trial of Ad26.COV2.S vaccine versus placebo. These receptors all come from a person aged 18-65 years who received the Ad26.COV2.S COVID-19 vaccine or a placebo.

In DNA form, the CDR3 reads TGTGCCTGGATTCGGGACAGGGTATTGTCGGACTATGGCTACACCTTC. This encodes CAWIRDRVLSDYGYTF. This chain uses TRBV30 with TRBJ1-2; 9 nucleotides align to TRBD1. The V gene end was trimmed by 4 bases and the J gene end by 3 bases; junction bases not matched to a gene: 12. The CDR3 consists of 16 residues. The germline gives CDR1 GTSNPN, CDR2 SVGIG (reference sequence).

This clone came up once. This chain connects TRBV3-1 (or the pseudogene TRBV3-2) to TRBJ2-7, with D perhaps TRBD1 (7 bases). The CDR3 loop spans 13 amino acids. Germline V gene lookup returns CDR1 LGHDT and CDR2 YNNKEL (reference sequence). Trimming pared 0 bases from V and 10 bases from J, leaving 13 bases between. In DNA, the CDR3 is TGTGCCAGCAGCCAAGATCGGAGGGGGCGACAGTACTTC. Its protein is CASSQDRRGRQYF.

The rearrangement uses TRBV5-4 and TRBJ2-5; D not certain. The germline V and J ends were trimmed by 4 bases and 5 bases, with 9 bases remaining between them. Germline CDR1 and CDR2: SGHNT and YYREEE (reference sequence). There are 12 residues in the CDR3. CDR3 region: CASSMSGETQYF. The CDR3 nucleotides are TGTGCCAGCAGCATGAGTGGGGAGACCCAGTACTTC.